This TCR beta chain comes out of a study of identical twins. Study conclusions and caveats: Clonotypes of the beta chain that were abundant in cord blood carried fewer insertions (memory repertoires showed none). The study found that models underestimated out-of-frame TCR alpha sharing in monozygotic twins. Twins' surplus sharing was weaker for beta out-of-frame sequences.

Template switching added a universal primer site; cDNA carried unique molecular identifiers. MiXCR was run by TCRdb on the 5' RACE reads, yielding one entry per CDR3 protein. The sample has about 660,000 distinct CDR3 sequences, less than 10% seen once. J lost 4 bases, V lost 4 bases, and 8 bases had no gene match. The CDR3 runs to 16 residues. Germline V CDR1 and CDR2: LGHDT, YNNKEL (reference sequence). This clonotype showed up many times. Its antigen is not known. This sample also appeared in a second study, on yellow fever vaccine responses in identical twins.

The rearrangement joins TRBV3-1 to TRBJ2-1; TRBD1 matches 9 bases. The sample taken for sequencing was PBMCs. The sequence derives from a woman under 30 in good health. The CDR3 sequence: CASSLPGQGRYNEQFF. CDR3 sequence (DNA): TGTGCCAGCAGCCTTCCGGGACAGGGAAGATACAATGAGCAGTTCTTC.